The source of this TCR beta chain is a study of regulatory T cells in long-lasting Graves disease (dated by TCRdb to 2020 to 2023). About the study as a whole: Patients with newly diagnosed Graves' disease had been on antithyroid drugs for under 3 months. Patients with persistent Graves' disease were compared with patients with newly diagnosed Graves' disease using TCR sequencing and RNA sequencing of peripheral blood. The study was conducted in China and was registered as a clinical trial. A total of roughly 33 samples were covered by TCR sequencing, comprising approximately 13 persistent and around 20 newly diagnosed Graves' disease patients. Findings and caveats that apply to the study as a whole: Persistent disease showed preferential use of TRBV28, TRBJ1-2 and TRBJ2-5, whereas newly diagnosed disease favored TRBV20-1 and TRBJ2-1. More public clonotypes were shared among persistent patients (about 2,800) than among newly diagnosed patients (roughly 1,000). Compared with newly diagnosed patients, persistent Graves' disease patients had lower TCR Shannon entropy and fewer highly expanded clones, which suggests clonal expansion. Because the primary lesion, thyroid tissue, could not be accessed, the study looked at peripheral blood alone. Sequencing and analysis were limited to the TCR beta chain. The authors noted that the small sample size was a limitation that may lower accuracy.

The library came from multiplex PCR. The instrument given in TCRdb is Illumina HiSeq 4000. TCR beta libraries were built with iRepertoire HTBI primers and Arm-PCR amplification of CDR3 regions. Gel purification was performed on PCR products prior to sequencing. On the study's bioinformatics: Gene usage analysis of CDR3 amino acid clonotypes used the approximately 62 TRBV and about 13 TRBJ segments found across samples. COPE and FqMerger were used to merge the filtered high-quality paired reads into contigs. BLAST was used to align contigs to the IMGT TRBV, TRBD and TRBJ reference genes, and CDR3 was defined following IMGT. Any clonotype with a frequency above 0.1% was counted as a highly expanded clone. Shannon entropy was used to measure repertoire diversity, and the Gini coefficient was used to measure V-J evenness. A clonotype was considered public if more than one individual shared it. TCRdb applied fastp at Q25 and MiXCR to the public reads, then kept only in-frame beta chains. A single entry per CDR3 protein holds the most common genes and DNA from its merged rows. The authors' filters were not applied to this entry. Here the sample has around 500,000 distinct CDR3 sequences; approximately 15% occur a single time. Roughly 10% of the sample is taken by the ten largest.

The intended sense of this specimen's time point label: newly diagnosed GD, antithyroid drugs for less than 3 months. RNA was extracted from PBMCs in TRIzol for both TCR sequencing and RNA sequencing. The diagnosis of Graves' disease followed American Thyroid Association guidelines. Recruitment of patients was carried out at an endocrinology department in Xi'an, China. From each patient, 7.5 to 9.5 milliliters of peripheral blood was collected into an EDTA anticoagulant tube. PBMCs were isolated by Ficoll Paque Plus density gradient separation without further T cell sorting. RNA quality was checked with an Agilent 2100 Bioanalyzer and agarose gel, and concentration with a NanoDrop 2000. The CDR3, cysteine through phenylalanine, is 14 amino acids long. The only DNA kept is the CDR3, 42 bases in frame from the first base. At the junction V is shortened by 8 bases and J by 4 bases, with 15 bases in between. The germline V gene specifies SNHLY as CDR1 and FYNNEI as CDR2.

This clonotype was seen ten or more times. The antigen it binds to is not known. No base quality information exists; no much larger clone differs at one position. These data also featured in a second study, about T cells in Graves' hyperthyroidism and ophthalmopathy. The second source states: Stable Graves' hyperthyroidism was defined as the absence of progression to ophthalmopathy over 18 months of follow-up. Hyperthyroidism patients were aged 18 to 65 years and newly diagnosed, with disease duration of less than 2 months. The study excluded patients with uncontrolled infections, other autoimmune diseases, pregnancy or lactation. Diagnoses were based on clinical symptoms, serum thyroxine and TRAb, thyroid ultrasound and orbital computed tomography. A first-round RT-PCR of the TCR CDR3 used the HTBI primer set with the Qiagen OneStep RT-PCR kit. Most expanded thyroid clonotypes (frequency above 0.001) were also detected in blood, a finding suggesting that blood repertoires may reflect thyroid immune responses. A model built on a 13 V-J signature distinguished ophthalmopathy from stable hyperthyroidism, reaching about 89% sensitivity and around 81% specificity in cross-validation and 80%/75% in testing. During validation, the model predicted progression to ophthalmopathy a median of approximately 6.5 months ahead of onset, with almost 71% sensitivity and 72.22% specificity. A discovery cohort of roughly 100 patients, about 40 with Graves' ophthalmopathy and more than 55 with stable Graves' hyperthyroidism, was used to find distinguishing TCR V-J signatures. An independent validation cohort of around 19 hyperthyroidism patients and 17 patients who later progressed to ophthalmopathy tested prospective prediction of ophthalmopathy. The approximately 90 discovery patients were divided at random into training and test sets in a 7:3 ratio. In about 6 Graves' hyperthyroidism patients, the study also compared T-cell repertoires from thyroid tissue with T-cell repertoires from blood. Following sampling, methimazole starting at 30 mg daily was given to hyperthyroidism patients, and high-dose intravenous methylprednisolone was given to ophthalmopathy patients. A second multiplex PCR round built the libraries, followed by size selection and purification. The libraries were sequenced on an Illumina HiSeq2000 using paired-end 100 bp reads. Raw data were processed with SOAPnuke, discarding reads with adapters, uncalled bases, mean Phred below 15, or no exact constant-primer or identifier match. High-quality paired reads were merged with COPE v1.2.5, and unique nucleotide sequences were defined as clonotypes. MiTCR v1.1 was used to align the clonotypes against IMGT TRBV, TRBD and TRBJ reference segments. The analysis was restricted to V-J combinations with a frequency above 0.0001, which together covered approximately 99% of the repertoires. A TCS score was defined as the ratio of F50 (clonal expansion) to E x V (chaos), with BLOSUM62-based TCRdist applied between CDR3 peptides within each V-J. Welch's t-statistics and random forest reduced several hundred V-J features to about 13, which were used in a naive Bayes classifier (R e1071). Sample size was not statistically predetermined, and investigators were not blinded to group allocation. According to the paper, TCR Vbeta CDR3 sequencing was carried out on 120 to 150 peripheral blood samples, which came from around 43 ophthalmopathy, approximately 72 hyperthyroidism and some 17 progressor patients.

The sequence links TRBV2 to TRBJ1-5; TRBD1 is a weak D gene call, 5 bases matching. This clonotype originated in a man aged 30-40 years with Graves disease. Donor details come from another sample of the same person, matched by shared clones. Sequencing was performed on peripheral blood mononuclear cells (PBMCs), taken at new diagnosis, from a patient treated with antithyroid drugs. The CDR3 protein sequence reads: CASRGSLPNQPQHF. The DNA is TGTGCCAGCCGGGGCAGCCTTCCAAATCAGCCCCAGCATTTT.